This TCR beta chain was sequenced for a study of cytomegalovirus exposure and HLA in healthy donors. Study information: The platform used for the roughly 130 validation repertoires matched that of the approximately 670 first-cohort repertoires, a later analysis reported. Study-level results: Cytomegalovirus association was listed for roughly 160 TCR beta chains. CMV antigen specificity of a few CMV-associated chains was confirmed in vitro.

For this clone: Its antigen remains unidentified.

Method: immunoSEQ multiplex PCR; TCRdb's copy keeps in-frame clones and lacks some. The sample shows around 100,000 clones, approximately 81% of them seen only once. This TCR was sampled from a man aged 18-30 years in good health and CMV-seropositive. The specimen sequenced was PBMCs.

CDR3 DNA: TGTGCCAGCAGAGTGTCAGGACAGGGGAACTATGGCTACACCTTC. Translated: CASRVSGQGNYGYTF. The V and J genes are TRBV28 and TRBJ1-2; TRBD1 agrees at 9 bases. In germline, CDR1 is MDHEN, CDR2 SYDVKM. The CDR3 consists of 15 residues. V lost 6 bases and J lost 2; bases outside the gene matches: 7.